The rows below give T cell receptor beta chains drawn from one sample of a study of control samples from healthy donors and cancer patients. Method: immunoSEQ multiplex PCR; TCRdb's copy keeps in-frame clones and lacks some. The sample has roughly 89,000 clones, around 92% seen once. The sequenced material came from blood. Receptor source: a man aged 50-59 years in good health. CDR3s include the opening cysteine and the closing phenylalanine or tryptophan. A D gene is named only where the DNA matches it firmly. Clone size appears in some rows only: once, few, many, or a class for an expanded clone.

v_call	d_call	j_call	clone_size	cdr3_nt	cdr3_aa
TRBV7-9	NA	TRBJ2-3	NA	TGTGCCAGCAGCTCCGGACCGGGAACAGATACGCAGTATTTT	CASSSGPGTDTQYF
TRBV15	NA	TRBJ2-7	NA	TGTGCCACCAGCACCACCTGGGGGGCAGTGGATTGGTACGAGCAGTACTTC	CATSTTWGAVDWYEQYF
TRBV2	NA	TRBJ1-4	NA	TGTGCCAGCAGTGATAAGCTATTTGGAAAACTGTTTTTT	CASSDKLFGKLFF
TRBV5-1	NA	TRBJ2-7	NA	TGCGCCAGCAGCTCGGAAGTGAATGAGCAGTACTTC	CASSSEVNEQYF
TRBV6-2/TRBV6-3	NA	TRBJ1-5	NA	TGTGCCAGCAGTTACTCGACGGCAGGAGGACAGCCCCAGCATTTT	CASSYSTAGGQPQHF
TRBV5-8	NA	TRBJ1-1	NA	TGTGCCAGCAGCTTGGTTCAAGCTTTCTTT	CASSLVQAFF
TRBV5-1	NA	TRBJ1-1	NA	TGCGCCAGCAGCCCGCCCCGCTGGGGGTCTGAAGCTTTCTTT	CASSPPRWGSEAFF
TRBV9	NA	TRBJ2-3	NA	TGTGCCAGCCAACGGAGGCCTACAGATACGCAGTATTTT	CASQRRPTDTQYF
TRBV27	NA	TRBJ1-2	NA	TGTGCCAGCAGTTTGAGGACCGGCTATGGCTACACCTTC	CASSLRTGYGYTF
TRBV6-1	NA	TRBJ1-5	once	TGTGCCAGCAGTGAAGCTGGGGGCGGTTATAGCAATCAGCCCCAGCATTTT	CASSEAGGGYSNQPQHF
TRBV5-1	NA	TRBJ1-1	NA	TGCGCCAGCAGCCCCGGGGGACTTAACACTGAAGCTTTCTTT	CASSPGGLNTEAFF
TRBV13	NA	TRBJ1-3	NA	TGTGCCAGCAGCCCCACAGTCTCTGGAAACACCATATATTTT	CASSPTVSGNTIYF
TRBV5-6	NA	TRBJ2-1	NA	TGTGCCAGCAACTTTGTGGGGGGCGATGAGCAGTTCTTC	CASNFVGGDEQFF
TRBV3-1/TRBV3-2	NA	TRBJ1-2	NA	TGTGCCAGCAGCCGACGGAGCTATGGCTACACCTTC	CASSRRSYGYTF
TRBV3-1/TRBV3-2	NA	TRBJ1-4	once	TGTGCCAGCAGCCAAGTGGGAGGCAACGGAAAACTGTTTTTT	CASSQVGGNGKLFF
TRBV5-1	NA	TRBJ1-2	NA	TGCGCCAGCAGTACAGGCGGGGGCTACACCTTC	CASSTGGGYTF
TRBV6-1	TRBD2	TRBJ2-7	NA	TGTGCCAGCAGTGTTTGGACTAGCGGGGGTTTGATGGCGTACGAGCAGTACTTC	CASSVWTSGGLMAYEQYF
TRBV24-1	TRBD1	TRBJ2-2	NA	TGTGCCACCAGTGAACTTGGGACAGGCGCCACCGGGGAGCTGTTTTTT	CATSELGTGATGELFF
TRBV7-2	TRBD1	TRBJ1-1	NA	TGTGCCAGCAGCCCTGACAGGGCGAACACTGAAGCTTTCTTT	CASSPDRANTEAFF
TRBV9	TRBD1	TRBJ1-1	once	TGTGCCAGCAGCGTTTCAGGGACAGGGGTGGACACTGAAGCTTTCTTT	CASSVSGTGVDTEAFF
TRBV18	NA	TRBJ1-1	NA	TGTGCCAGCTCACTAGGGTTGGGGGGCACTGAAGCTTTCTTT	CASSLGLGGTEAFF
TRBV7-9	NA	TRBJ1-1	once	TGTGCCAGCAGCTTAGCGCAGGGGAACACTGAAGCTTTCTTT	CASSLAQGNTEAFF
TRBV7-9	NA	TRBJ2-7	NA	TGTGCCAGCACCCTCGGGGGCCCCTTGGAAGAGCAGTACTTC	CASTLGGPLEEQYF
TRBV7-8	NA	TRBJ2-7	NA	TGTGCCAGCAGAGAGGAGGGGGGATCTTACGAGCAGTACTTC	CASREEGGSYEQYF
TRBV3-1/TRBV3-2	NA	TRBJ1-1	NA	TGTGCCAGCAGCCAGACGGGGGCAGGCACTGAAGCTTTCTTT	CASSQTGAGTEAFF
TRBV19	NA	TRBJ1-5	NA	TGTGCCAGTAGTATGCTCTCCAGGGACCAGCCCCAGCATTTT	CASSMLSRDQPQHF
TRBV9	NA	TRBJ2-5	NA	TGTGCCAGCAGCGTATCCGGGTCCCGAGAGACCCAGTACTTC	CASSVSGSRETQYF
TRBV7-2	TRBD2	TRBJ2-7	NA	TGTGCCAGCAGCTATAGCGGGGGAGGCGAGCAGTACTTC	CASSYSGGGEQYF
TRBV3-1/TRBV3-2	NA	TRBJ1-3	NA	TGTGCCAGCTGTCTGACCTTCGGCGGAAACACCATATATTTT	CASCLTFGGNTIYF
TRBV2	NA	TRBJ1-2	NA	TGTGCCAGCAGTGAAATTCAGGATGGCTACACCTTC	CASSEIQDGYTF
TRBV7-9	NA	TRBJ2-3	NA	TGTGCCAGCAGCCCAGGACTTACCACAGATACGCAGTATTTT	CASSPGLTTDTQYF
TRBV5-4	NA	TRBJ1-3	NA	TGTGCCAGCAGCTTGAGCGGCACGGGCACCATATATTTT	CASSLSGTGTIYF
TRBV10-3	NA	TRBJ2-7	NA	TGTGCCATCAGTGAGTCGCGAGACAGACTAGGATACGAGCAGTACTTC	CAISESRDRLGYEQYF
TRBV9	TRBD1	TRBJ2-5	NA	TGTGCCAGCAACCCGGGACAGGGAGCGACCCAGTACTTC	CASNPGQGATQYF
TRBV19	NA	TRBJ1-2	NA	TGTGCCAGTAGCCCCGATCTGGGGTACGGCTATGGCTACACCTTC	CASSPDLGYGYGYTF
TRBV11-2	NA	TRBJ2-1	NA	TGTGCCAGCAGCTTAGAACAGTACAATGAGCAGTTCTTC	CASSLEQYNEQFF
TRBV7-9	NA	TRBJ2-3	NA	TGTGCCAGCAGCTTAAGCACAGATATGCAGTATTTT	CASSLSTDMQYF
TRBV24-1	NA	TRBJ2-7	NA	TGTGCCACCAGTGATCGAAAATCAGGAGAGCAGTACTTC	CATSDRKSGEQYF
TRBV30	NA	TRBJ2-1	NA	TGTGCCTGGAGTAGTCGGAATGAGCAGTTCTTC	CAWSSRNEQFF
TRBV27	TRBD1	TRBJ1-2	NA	TGTGCCAGCAGTTTAGGGACAGGGGGAAGCTCTAGTGGCTACACCTTC	CASSLGTGGSSSGYTF
TRBV5-1	TRBD1	TRBJ2-5	once	TGCGCCAGCACGCTACAGGGGTGGAAGATCCCTCAAGAGACCCAGTACTTC	CASTLQGWKIPQETQYF
TRBV3-1/TRBV3-2	NA	TRBJ1-1	NA	TGTGCCAGCAGCCAAGATGTAAGGGGAGAAGCTTTCTTT	CASSQDVRGEAFF
TRBV5-6	NA	TRBJ2-7	NA	TGTGCCAGCAGCTTGGGAGGGATAGGATACGAGCAGTACTTC	CASSLGGIGYEQYF
TRBV10-1	TRBD1	TRBJ2-5	NA	TGCGCCAGCAGGAAAAGACAGGGACATGACCAAGAGACCCAGTACTTC	CASRKRQGHDQETQYF
TRBV3-1/TRBV3-2	NA	TRBJ1-6	NA	TGTGCCAGCAGCCAAGGGCAACAGAAAAATTCACCCCTCCACTTT	CASSQGQQKNSPLHF
TRBV12-3/TRBV12-4	TRBD1	TRBJ1-2	once	TGTGCCAGCAGTCAGGGGGCCAACTATGGCTACACCTTC	CASSQGANYGYTF
TRBV24-1	NA	TRBJ2-1	NA	TGTGCCACCCAAGGGAGCGGACCTAGCTCCTACAATGAGCAGTTCTTC	CATQGSGPSSYNEQFF
TRBV3-1/TRBV3-2	NA	TRBJ2-3	NA	TGTGCCAGCAGCCAAGGTGACTGGGGGAGGACAGGCACGCAGTATTTT	CASSQGDWGRTGTQYF
TRBV7-9	NA	TRBJ2-2	NA	TGTGCCAGCAGCTTATGGGGGATATCCGGGGAGCTGTTTTTT	CASSLWGISGELFF
TRBV7-2	NA	TRBJ1-4	NA	TGTGCCAGCAGTGAAGGGGGGGCTAATGAAAAACTGTTTTTT	CASSEGGANEKLFF
TRBV7-8	NA	TRBJ1-2	once	TGTGCCAGCAGCGCAAGGGTTAGCTATGGCTACACCTTC	CASSARVSYGYTF
TRBV4-1	NA	TRBJ2-1	few	TGCGCCAGCAGCCGAGGAGGTATTGTACGGAACAATGAGCAGTTCTTC	CASSRGGIVRNNEQFF
TRBV30	NA	TRBJ2-3	NA	TGTGCCTGGAGTGTACGGGGGGCGGGCACGCAGTATTTT	CAWSVRGAGTQYF
TRBV2	TRBD1	TRBJ1-2	NA	TGTGCCAGCAGTGAGGGCAGGGGGATAGGAGGCTACACCTTC	CASSEGRGIGGYTF
TRBV7-2	NA	TRBJ2-3	NA	TGTGCCAGCAGCTTAGAGGGCCGGCTTAGCACAGATACGCAGTATTTT	CASSLEGRLSTDTQYF
TRBV2	TRBD1	TRBJ1-4	NA	TGTGCCACCTCAACCGGGACAGAGGAAGAAAAACTGTTTTTT	CATSTGTEEEKLFF
TRBV4-3	NA	TRBJ1-2	NA	TGCGCCAGCAGCCAAGGGTCGCCTTATGGCTACGCCTTC	CASSQGSPYGYAF